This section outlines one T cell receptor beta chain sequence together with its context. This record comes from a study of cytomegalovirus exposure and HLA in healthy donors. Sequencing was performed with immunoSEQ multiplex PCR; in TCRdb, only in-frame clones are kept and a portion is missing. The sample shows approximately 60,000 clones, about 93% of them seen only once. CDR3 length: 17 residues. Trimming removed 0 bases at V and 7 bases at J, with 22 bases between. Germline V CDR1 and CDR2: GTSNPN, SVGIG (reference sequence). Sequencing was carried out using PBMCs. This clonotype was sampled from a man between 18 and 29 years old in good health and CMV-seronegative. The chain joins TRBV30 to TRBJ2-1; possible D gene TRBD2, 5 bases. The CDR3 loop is CAWSVLPSSGKGNEQFF. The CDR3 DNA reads TGTGCCTGGAGTGTACTACCGTCGAGCGGCAAGGGAAATGAGCAGTTCTTC. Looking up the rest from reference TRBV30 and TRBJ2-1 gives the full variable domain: SQTIHQWPATLVQPVGSPLSLECTVEGTSNPNLYWYRQAAGRGLQLLFYSVGIGQISSEVPQNLSASRPQDRQFILSSKKLLLSDSGFYLCAWSVLPSSGKGNEQFFGPGTRLTVL.